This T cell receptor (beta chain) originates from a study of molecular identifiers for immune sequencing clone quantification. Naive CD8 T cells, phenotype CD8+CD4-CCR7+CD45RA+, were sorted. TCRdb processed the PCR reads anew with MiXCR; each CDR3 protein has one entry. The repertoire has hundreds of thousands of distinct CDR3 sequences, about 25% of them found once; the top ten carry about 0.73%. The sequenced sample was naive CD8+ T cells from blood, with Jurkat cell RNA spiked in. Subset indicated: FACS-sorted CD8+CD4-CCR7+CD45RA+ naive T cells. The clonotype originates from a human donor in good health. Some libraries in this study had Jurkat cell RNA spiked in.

CDR3 amino acids: CASSTPLRAYEQYF. The CDR3 coding sequence is TGTGCCAGCTCAACCCCCCTAAGAGCCTACGAGCAGTACTTC. The V call is TRBV18, the J call TRBJ2-7, with D hard to call. This CDR3 comprises 14 residues. Germline loops: CDR1 KGHSH, CDR2 LQKENI. The V end lost 5 bases, the J end lost 2 bases, and 13 bases lay between the germline ends. Drawing the rest from reference TRBV18 and TRBJ2-7, the complete variable domain is NAGVMQNPRHLVRRRGQEARLRCSPMKGHSHVYWYRQLPEEGLKFMVYLQKENIIDESGMPKERFSAEFPKEGPSILRIQQVVRGDSAAYFCASSTPLRAYEQYFGPGTRLTVT.